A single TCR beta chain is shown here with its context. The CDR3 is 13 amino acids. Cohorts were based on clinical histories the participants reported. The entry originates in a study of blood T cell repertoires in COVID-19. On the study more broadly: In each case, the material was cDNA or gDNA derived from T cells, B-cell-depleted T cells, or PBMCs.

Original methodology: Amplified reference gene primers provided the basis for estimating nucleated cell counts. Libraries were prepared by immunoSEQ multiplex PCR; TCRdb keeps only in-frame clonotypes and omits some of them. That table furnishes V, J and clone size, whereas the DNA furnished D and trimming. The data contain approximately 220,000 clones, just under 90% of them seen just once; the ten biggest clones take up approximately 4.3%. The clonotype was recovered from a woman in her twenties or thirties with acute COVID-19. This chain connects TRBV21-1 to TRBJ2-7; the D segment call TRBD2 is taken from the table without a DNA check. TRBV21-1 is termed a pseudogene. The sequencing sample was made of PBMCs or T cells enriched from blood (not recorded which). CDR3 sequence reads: CASPPAGSYEQYF. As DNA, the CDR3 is TGTGCCAGCCCCCCCGCCGGGTCCTACGAGCAGTACTTC.